This note documents a single T cell receptor beta chain sequence. The antigen remains undetermined. The entry originates in a study of T cell responses to AZD1222 COVID-19 vaccine. The study, taken as a whole, reports: It was only a handful of AZD1222 recipients who were seropositive at baseline. Within unmutated variant regions lay the reported targets of nearly half of spike-specific TCRs. Along spike, vaccine-associated CD4 TCRs were found throughout, with dominance at 160-218 and 743-854. Only after the peak T cell response were repertoires sampled.

Data came from immunoSEQ multiplex PCR; TCRdb stores just in-frame clones and leaves some out. This sample has roughly 180,000 clones, with about nine tenths found just once. Trimming shortened V by 6 bases and J by 11 bases, and 16 bases separated the two germline ends. CDR1 is MNHEY and CDR2 is SVGAGI in the germline V gene. The length of the CDR3 is 12 residues. This clonotype originated in an adult in good health. The chain joins TRBV6-5 to TRBJ1-1, with D perhaps matching TRBD1 (6 bases). The source material was peripheral blood, sampled on day 0 of AZD1222 vaccination. Written as DNA, the CDR3 is TGTGCCAGCAGCCTCGGGGGGGCTGGCGCTTTCTTT. It yields the protein CASSLGGAGAFF.